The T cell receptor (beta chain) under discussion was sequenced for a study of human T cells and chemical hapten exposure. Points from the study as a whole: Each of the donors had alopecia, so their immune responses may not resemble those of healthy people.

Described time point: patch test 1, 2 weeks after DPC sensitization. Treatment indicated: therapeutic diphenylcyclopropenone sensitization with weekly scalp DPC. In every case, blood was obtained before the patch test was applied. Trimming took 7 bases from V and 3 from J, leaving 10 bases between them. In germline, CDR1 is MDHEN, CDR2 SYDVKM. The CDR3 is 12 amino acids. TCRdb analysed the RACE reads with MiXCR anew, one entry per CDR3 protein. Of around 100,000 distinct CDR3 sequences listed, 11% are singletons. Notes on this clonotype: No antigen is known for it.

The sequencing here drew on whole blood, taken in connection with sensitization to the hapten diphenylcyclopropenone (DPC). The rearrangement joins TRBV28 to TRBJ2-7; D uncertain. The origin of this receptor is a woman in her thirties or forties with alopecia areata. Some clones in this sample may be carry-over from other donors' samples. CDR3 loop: CASTPDFYEQYF. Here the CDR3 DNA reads TGTGCCAGCACCCCCGATTTCTACGAGCAGTACTTC.